Below, 17 T cell receptor beta chains from the same sample are listed, as sequenced in a study of blood T cell repertoires in COVID-19. TCRdb's table, derived via immunoSEQ multiplex PCR, lists solely in-frame clones and lacks some. The profile covers 35,000 to 40,000 clones, with more than 70% appearing a single time and about 11% taken by the ten largest. Source material: peripheral blood. Source of these receptors: a man aged 55 to 70 with active COVID-19.

V and J are TRBV5-1 and TRBJ2-1, with TRBD2 matching over 8 bases. CDR3 length: 14 residues. V shed 2 bases, J shed 8 bases, and the junction held 6 bases outside the gene matches. In germline, CDR1 is SGHRS, CDR2 YFSETQ. CDR3 DNA sequence: TGCGCCAGCAGCTTCCAGCGGGAGAGGGATGAGCAGTTCTTC. This gives the protein CASSFQRERDEQFF.

This chain links TRBV28 with TRBJ1-5, with 8 bases aligning to TRBD1. Looked up from germline, CDR1 is MDHEN and CDR2 is SYDVKM. The CDR3 runs 16 residues. The J segment lost 4 bases and the V segment lost 6 bases, leaving 11 bases of the junction unmatched. CDR3 sequence (DNA): TGTGCCAGCAGATCAGTCGGACAGGGAAAAAATCAGCCCCAGCATTTT. It yields the protein CASRSVGQGKNQPQHF. The full variable domain, in which reference TRBV28 and TRBJ1-5 provide the parts outside the CDR3, is DVKVTQSSRYLVKRTGEKVFLECVQDMDHENMFWYRQDPGLGLRLIYFSYDVKMKEKGDIPEGYSVSREKKERFSLILESASTNQTSMYLCASRSVGQGKNQPQHFGDGTRLSIL.

This clone showed up just a few times. The chain has TRBV4-3 and TRBJ2-6, with TRBD2 matching over 9 bases. Germline V CDR1 and CDR2: LGHNA, YSLEER. This CDR3 contains 21 residues. V was clipped by 0 bases and J by 0 bases; unmatched bases: 12. CDR3 nucleotides: TGCGCCAGCAGCCAAGACCCCCCTCTAGCGGGACCAGGCTCTGGGGCCAACGTCCTGACTTTC. It yields the protein CASSQDPPLAGPGSGANVLTF.

This clone has just a few counts. The chain links TRBV28 to TRBJ2-7, with TRBD2 matching 8 bases. Germline CDR1 MDHEN, CDR2 SYDVKM. Trimming cost V 8 bases and J 2 bases; bases outside gene matches: 8. There are 14 residues in the CDR3. CDR3 amino acids: CASGTSGNTYEQYF. For the CDR3, the DNA is TGTGCCAGCGGAACTAGCGGAAATACCTACGAGCAGTACTTC.

A single count supports this clone. The chain links TRBV7-2 to TRBJ2-7, with TRBD1 identical over 8 bases. The CDR3 is 15 amino acids. Germline CDR1 is SGHTA and CDR2 is FQGNSA. Germline trimming cut 0 bases from V and 3 bases from J; bases unmatched to any gene: 4. CDR3 sequence (DNA): TGTGCCAGCAGCTTAGCGACAGGGGTCAGCTACGAGCAGTACTTC. Translating gives CASSLATGVSYEQYF.

This sequence joins TRBV2 and TRBJ2-7, with D possibly matching TRBD2 (5 bases). CDR1 and CDR2 from the germline V gene are SNHLY and FYNNEI. The CDR3 has 12 residues. Trimming pared 2 bases from V and 9 bases from J, leaving 11 bases between. DNA of the CDR3: TGTGCCAGCAGTGAATCGGGGAAAGGGCAGTACTTC. Protein: CASSESGKGQYF.

This chain connects TRBV6-5 to TRBJ2-2; 9 nucleotides align to TRBD1. This CDR3 is 14 amino acids long. The germline CDR1 and CDR2 sequences are MNHEY and SVGAGI. Losses at the gene ends were 6 bases for V and 6 bases for J; bases not matched to a gene: 5. CDR3 in amino acids: CASRPDRGPGELFF. The DNA for the CDR3 is TGTGCCAGCAGACCGGACAGGGGTCCCGGGGAGCTGTTTTTT.

CDR3 residues: CAISEGTENYGYTF. The CDR3 DNA follows: TGTGCCATCAGTGAGGGGACAGAAAACTATGGCTACACCTTC. The chain has TRBV10-3 and TRBJ1-2; 7 nucleotides line up with TRBD1. Germline CDR1 and CDR2: ENHRY and SYGVKD. Trimming at V came to 2 bases and at J to 2 bases, leaving 2 bases not matched to a gene. The CDR3 loop spans 14 amino acids.

The chain combines TRBV5-4 with TRBJ1-1; TRBD1 is a possible D gene (6 bases). Germline assignment: CDR1 SGHNT and CDR2 YYREEE (reference sequence). V was shortened by 4 bases and J by 1 base, with 8 bases between the two germline ends. CDR3 size: 13 residues. CDR3 DNA: TGTGCCAGCAGCGGACAGCCGAACACTGAAGCTTTCTTT. This codes for CASSGQPNTEAFF.

This clone turned up a few times. The chain employs TRBV6-1 and TRBJ1-3; 9 nucleotides line up with TRBD1. Looked up from germline, CDR1 is MNHNS and CDR2 is SASEGT. The trim removed 4 bases at V and 4 bases at J, leaving 5 bases unmatched. The CDR3 consists of 15 residues. Here the CDR3 DNA reads TGTGCCAGCAGTGTAGCACAGGGGGCGGGAAACACCATATATTTT. It specifies CASSVAQGAGNTIYF.

V and J are TRBV30 and TRBJ1-3; TRBD1 is a possible D gene (6 bases). V lost 3 bases, J lost 7 bases, and 19 bases lay in between. This CDR3 is built from 15 residues. The germline CDR1 and CDR2 sequences are GTSNPN and SVGIG (reference sequence). CDR3 amino acids: CAWSHRGAMGNTIYF. CDR3 nucleotide sequence: TGTGCCTGGAGCCACCGGGGGGCCATGGGGAACACCATATATTTT.

This chain's CDR3 is CASSAGTDTGELFF. CDR3 DNA: TGTGCCAGCTCAGCCGGGACAGACACCGGGGAGCTGTTTTTT. The chain links TRBV18 to TRBJ2-2, with 7 bases matching TRBD1. Germline V gene data show CDR1 as KGHSH and CDR2 as LQKENI. This CDR3 has 14 residues. V was pared by 5 bases and J by 3 bases, with 3 bases of the junction left unmatched.

The chain combines TRBV4-3 with TRBJ2-7; a possible D gene is TRBD2 (6 bases). Looked up from germline, CDR1 is LGHNA and CDR2 is YSLEER. V was shortened by 0 bases and J by 7 bases, with 10 bases between the two germline ends. CDR3 length: 13 amino acids. This CDR3 is CASSQERGREQYF. The CDR3 nucleotides are TGCGCCAGCAGCCAAGAGCGGGGTAGAGAGCAGTACTTC.

This clone has only one observation. The V call is TRBV5-1, the J call TRBJ1-1; perhaps TRBD1 as D (6 bases). The CDR3 is made up of 14 amino acids. The germline gives CDR1 SGHRS, CDR2 YFSETQ. V lost 4 bases and J lost 5, with 15 bases in between. The CDR3 sequence is CASSGDIMGTEAFF. Here the CDR3 DNA reads TGCGCCAGCAGCGGGGACATTATGGGGACTGAAGCTTTCTTT.

CDR3 sequence reads: CASSYSGTGELFF. The CDR3 nucleotides read TGTGCCAGCAGTTACAGCGGTACCGGGGAGCTGTTTTTT. V gene TRBV6-5 combines with J gene TRBJ2-2, with D possibly TRBD2 on 5 matching bases. V lost 2 bases and J lost 5, with 6 bases in between. The CDR3 has 13 amino acids. Germline V gene data show CDR1 as MNHEY and CDR2 as SVGAGI.

The rearrangement joins TRBV5-1 to TRBJ2-7; 8 bases align to TRBD1. CDR3 length equals 14 residues. Germline loops: CDR1 SGHRS, CDR2 YFSETQ. Trimming cost V 1 base and J 5 bases; bases outside gene matches: 5. The CDR3 DNA sequence: TGCGCCAGCAGCTTGATGGACAGGGTGAACGAGCAGTACTTC. It encodes CASSLMDRVNEQYF.

V gene TRBV28 combines with J gene TRBJ1-2; weak D call: TRBD1 (6 bases). The V end was cut by 3 bases, the J end by 4 bases, with 15 bases between. From germline, CDR1 is MDHEN and CDR2 SYDVKM. The CDR3 spans 15 residues. The CDR3 coding sequence is TGTGCCAGCAGTTTCCCTAGGGAGGGGGTCTATGGCTACACCTTC. This codes for CASSFPREGVYGYTF.